Presented here are 3 T cell receptor beta chains from one specimen sequenced in a study of T cell changes during pregnancy in multiple sclerosis. Libraries were prepared by immunoSEQ multiplex PCR; TCRdb keeps only in-frame clonotypes and omits some of them. The data hold around 72,000 clones, with 90% to 95% observed a single time. Here the sequenced sample was peripheral blood, taken in the second trimester of pregnancy. These receptor sequences come from a female donor in good health, enrolled as a control in a pregnancy study.

This chain connects TRBV5-5 to TRBJ2-1; D unresolved. CDR1 SGHKS and CDR2 YYEKEE come from the germline V gene (reference sequence). There are 12 residues in the CDR3. The germline V and J ends were trimmed by 4 bases and 3 bases, with 5 bases remaining between them. The CDR3 DNA sequence: TGTGCCAGCAGCCCGGGCTACAATGAGCAGTTCTTC. This sequence encodes CASSPGYNEQFF.

The chain joins TRBV7-2 to TRBJ2-2; 9 bases line up with TRBD1. J lost 0 bases, V lost 7 bases, and 3 bases had no gene match. Germline CDR1 SGHTA, CDR2 FQGNSA. The length of the CDR3 is 15 residues. CDR3 sequence: CASIRDRANTGELFF. The CDR3 DNA sequence: TGTGCCAGCATACGGGACAGGGCGAACACCGGGGAGCTGTTTTTT.

This sequence joins TRBV7-9 and TRBJ1-1; the match to TRBD1 covers 8 bases. Germline V gene data show CDR1 as SEHNR and CDR2 as FQNEAQ (reference sequence). The CDR3 is 15 amino acids. V shed 5 bases, J shed 4 bases, and the junction held 9 bases outside the gene matches. The DNA of the CDR3 is TGTGCCAGCAGCCCCATACGACAGGGGAGCACTGAAGCTTTCTTT. Translation gives CASSPIRQGSTEAFF.